Listed here are 10 T cell receptor beta chains from one sample, sequenced in a study of patients and donors after allogeneic stem cell transplantation. TCRdb passed the RT-PCR reads through MiXCR, listing each CDR3 protein once. The sample includes 25,000 to 30,000 distinct CDR3 sequences, approximately 8.8% of them seen just once. Sequencing was carried out using blood, either unsorted or a sorted T cell fraction (not recorded which). The source of these receptors is a human donor who was either an allogeneic HSCT recipient or a stem cell or donor lymphocyte infusion donor (not recorded which). It is not recorded whose cells these are; they may come from a transplant donor.

This clonotype was seen ten or more times. The chain has TRBV4-2 and TRBJ1-2; D remains unclear. The germline CDR1 and CDR2 sequences are LGHNA and YNFKEQ. The CDR3 totals 15 residues. Trimming removed 0 bases from V and 1 base from J, with 9 bases in between. This chain's CDR3 is CASSQDGQLNYGYTF. The CDR3 region has the DNA TGTGCCAGCAGCCAAGATGGGCAGCTTAACTATGGCTACACCTTC.

A few counts support this clonotype. This sequence joins TRBV7-9 and TRBJ2-5; 10 positions agree with TRBD2. The V segment lost 5 bases and the J segment 0 bases; nucleotides outside the gene matches: 6. Germline CDR1 reads SEHNR; CDR2 reads FQNEAQ (reference sequence). The CDR3 is made up of 16 amino acids. The CDR3 DNA reads as TGTGCCAGCAGCCCCGTTACTAGCGGGGACCAAGAGACCCAGTACTTC. Residues: CASSPVTSGDQETQYF.

This clonotype was recorded many times. V and J are TRBV6-5 and TRBJ1-6; D gene unclear. Trimming left V 0 bases short and J 10 bases short, with 4 bases between. The CDR3 is 12 amino acids. Germline CDR1 reads MNHEY; CDR2 reads SVGAGI. The CDR3 loop is CASSYSGSPLHF. The CDR3 nucleotides are TGTGCCAGCAGTTACTCGGGGTCACCCCTCCACTTT.

J is TRBJ2-1 and V is TRBV5-1, with TRBD2 matching over 8 bases. This CDR3 spans 16 amino acids. Germline CDR1 SGHRS, CDR2 YFSETQ. V lost 4 bases to trimming and J lost 3 bases; unmatched junction nucleotides: 9. The CDR3: CASSGGSGNLYNEQFF. CDR3 DNA: TGCGCCAGCAGCGGGGGTAGCGGGAACCTCTACAATGAGCAGTTCTTC.

This clonotype was picked up many times. The genes are TRBV5-1 and TRBJ2-1; the match to TRBD2 covers 11 bases. With V trimmed by 4 bases and J by 7 bases, 4 bases remained unmatched. This CDR3 has 14 residues. The germline V gene has CDR1 SGHRS and CDR2 YFSETQ. The CDR3 loop reads CASSLAGGRNEQFF. CDR3 in DNA: TGCGCCAGCAGCCTAGCGGGAGGAAGGAATGAGCAGTTCTTC.

This clonotype appeared many times. V and J are TRBV13 and TRBJ1-1; 9 bases match TRBD1. The V and J ends lost 4 bases and 0 bases, in that order; junction bases with no gene match: 12. The CDR3 spans 18 residues. Germline CDR1 is PRHDT and CDR2 is FYEKMQ (reference sequence). In DNA form, the CDR3 reads TGTGCCAGCAGCTCCCTGGCCGGGACAGGGCTCATGAACACTGAAGCTTTCTTT. Its protein product is CASSSLAGTGLMNTEAFF. The entire variable domain, with the rest obtained from reference TRBV13 and TRBJ1-1, is as follows: AAGVIQSPRHLIKEKRETATLKCYPIPRHDTVYWYQQGPGQDPQFLISFYEKMQSDKGSIPDRFSAQQFSDYHSELNMSSLELGDSALYFCASSSLAGTGLMNTEAFFGQGTRLTVV.

Only a few counts were recorded for this clonotype. This sequence joins TRBV2 and TRBJ2-1, with a weak D call TRBD2 (5 bases). The CDR3 is 13 amino acids. The V end was cut by 8 bases, the J end by 3 bases, with 11 bases between. Germline CDR1 SNHLY, CDR2 FYNNEI. CDR3 region: CASGRDSYNEQFF. CDR3 nucleotides: TGTGCCAGCGGCCGGGATAGCTACAATGAGCAGTTCTTC.

This clonotype was counted at least ten times. V and J are TRBV2 and TRBJ2-5; 9 bases fit TRBD1. Germline V gene lookup returns CDR1 SNHLY and CDR2 FYNNEI. The ends lost 4 bases at V and 1 base at J; junction bases unmatched: 7. There are 16 residues in the CDR3. The CDR3 DNA follows: TGTGCCAGCAGTGCGATTGGGGGACAGGGCCAAGAGACCCAGTACTTC. This sequence encodes CASSAIGGQGQETQYF.

J is TRBJ2-4 and V is TRBV20-1, with D perhaps TRBD1 (5 bases). Trimming removed 3 bases from V and 5 bases from J, with 17 bases in between. The CDR3 extends over 15 amino acids. Germline V gene lookup returns CDR1 DFQATT and CDR2 SNEGSKA (reference sequence). CDR3 in amino acids: CSASGAQARENIQYF. CDR3 in DNA: TGCAGTGCTAGTGGGGCCCAGGCTCGAGAAAACATTCAGTACTTC.

In this sample, this clonotype turned up many times. J is TRBJ1-5 and V is TRBV15, with no clear D. The CDR3 runs 13 residues. Trimming removed 1 base at V and 5 bases at J, with 6 bases between. CDR1 and CDR2 from the germline V gene are LNHNV and YYDKDF (reference sequence). CDR3 coding DNA: TGTGCCACCAGCAGAGGGGATGATCAGCCCCAGCATTTT. Protein product: CATSRGDDQPQHF.